The 22 T cell receptor beta chains reported below all come from one sample, sequenced in a study of shared clonotypes between healthy human individuals. This table comes from immunoSEQ multiplex PCR, and its TCRdb copy is limited to in-frame clones, with some not included. The sample records roughly 1,500,000 clones, 95% to 99% being singletons. The sequencing sample was made of naive CD4+ T cells sorted from blood. Specified subset: CD45RA+ positively selected. Every receptor here comes from a man in his thirties or forties in good health.

The chain couples TRBV28 to TRBJ2-4; no clear D. The CDR3 sequence is 15 residues long. Germline V CDR1 and CDR2: MDHEN, SYDVKM. Between the trimmed V and J ends, which lost 5 bases and 0 bases, there was a span of 11 bases. The CDR3 DNA reads TGTGCCAGCAGTACCATAGCAGTAGCCAAAAACATTCAGTACTTC. This codes for CASSTIAVAKNIQYF.

The chain recombines TRBV20-1 with TRBJ2-7, with D tentatively TRBD1 (6 bases). The CDR3 has 11 amino acids. V lost 7 bases to trimming and J lost 6 bases, with 13 bases between them. Germline V CDR1 and CDR2: DFQATT, SNEGSKA (reference sequence). Here the CDR3 reads CSDPTQGEQYF. The DNA for the CDR3 is TGCAGTGACCCGACACAGGGCGAGCAGTACTTC.

The V and J genes are TRBV7-6 and TRBJ2-7; 14 bases agree with TRBD2. J lost 2 bases, V lost 1 base, and 4 bases had no gene match. CDR3 length equals 17 residues. Germline V gene data show CDR1 as SGHVS and CDR2 as FNYEAQ. CDR3 nucleotides: TGTGCCAGCAGCTTAGATGGGACTAGCGGGAGCGCCTACGAGCAGTACTTC. It translates to CASSLDGTSGSAYEQYF.

The chain recombines TRBV2 with TRBJ2-1; 15 nucleotides align to TRBD2. Germline CDR1 and CDR2: SNHLY and FYNNEI. The CDR3 is 15 amino acids. V was pared by 5 bases and J by 7 bases, with 3 bases of the junction left unmatched. CDR3 DNA: TGTGCCAGCAGTCGCGGACTAGCGGGAGGGAATGAGCAGTTCTTC. Its translation: CASSRGLAGGNEQFF.

Worth noting for this clone: This specimen includes other DNA sequences encoding the same CDR3. The chain joins TRBV6-5 to TRBJ2-7; 7 bases align to TRBD2. The CDR3 runs to 14 residues. V lost 2 bases, J lost 4 bases, and 5 bases stayed unmatched. Germline lookup yields CDR1 MNHEY and CDR2 SVGAGI. This CDR3 reads CASSYGTGGYEQYF. CDR3 bases: TGTGCCAGCAGTTACGGTACGGGAGGTTACGAGCAGTACTTC.

The V and J genes are TRBV5-6 and TRBJ1-4, with D hard to call. The V and J ends lost 0 bases and 4 bases respectively, with 7 bases between them. Germline values: CDR1 SGHDT, CDR2 YYEEEE. The CDR3 covers 14 residues. The CDR3 DNA follows: TGTGCCAGCAGCTTGGTCAGTTATAATGAAAAACTGTTTTTT. It specifies CASSLVSYNEKLFF.

The V gene is TRBV5-1, the J gene TRBJ2-2; 7 bases match TRBD1. The CDR3 spans 14 residues. V was clipped by 4 bases and J by 3 bases; unmatched bases: 3. Per germline, CDR1 SGHRS and CDR2 YFSETQ. CDR3 nucleotides: TGCGCCAGCAGCCGTGGACAGGACACCGGGGAGCTGTTTTTT. It encodes CASSRGQDTGELFF.

This clone was seen only once. The chain has TRBV6-1 and TRBJ1-5; possible D gene TRBD1, 6 bases. The V end lost 4 bases, the J end lost 2 bases, and 12 bases lay between the germline ends. Germline CDR1 and CDR2: MNHNS and SASEGT. This CDR3 has 15 amino acids. The CDR3 spells CASSVAGGRNQPQHF. DNA for the CDR3: TGTGCCAGCAGTGTCGCGGGGGGCCGCAATCAGCCCCAGCATTTT.

This chain connects TRBV29-1 to TRBJ2-5, with 8 bases that match TRBD2. Looked up from germline, CDR1 is SQVTM and CDR2 is ANQGSEA. CDR3 length equals 14 residues. J was trimmed by 4 bases and V by 6 bases; bases with no gene match: 10. Written as DNA, the CDR3 is TGCAGCGTCGGGAGGGACTTTAGGGGAGAGACCCAGTACTTC. Residues: CSVGRDFRGETQYF.

This clone appeared a single time. The genes are TRBV10-2 and TRBJ2-7, with D tentatively TRBD1 (7 bases). This CDR3 contains 14 residues. Deletions cut 6 bases from V and 0 bases from J, with 12 bases between. Germline assignment: CDR1 WSHSY and CDR2 SAAADI. The CDR3 reads CASRGGQRSYEQYF. For the CDR3, the DNA is TGCGCCAGCAGGGGGGGACAGCGCTCCTACGAGCAGTACTTC.

The chain's CDR3 is CASSAKTLNTEAFF. The CDR3 DNA reads as TGTGCCAGCAGTGCCAAGACATTGAACACTGAAGCTTTCTTT. The chain recombines TRBV28 with TRBJ1-1; D call uncertain. CDR1 MDHEN and CDR2 SYDVKM come from the germline V gene. The CDR3 consists of 14 residues. Trimming removed 5 bases at V and 0 bases at J, with 10 bases between.

The chain couples TRBV7-3 to TRBJ2-1, with D possibly TRBD2 on 6 matching bases. Per germline, CDR1 SGHTA and CDR2 FQGTGA. This CDR3 region has 14 residues. Trimming took off 2 bases at V and 4 bases at J, with 9 bases between the two ends. CDR3 nucleotides: TGTGCCAGCAGCTTAGCGGCGGGGTACAATGAGCAGTTCTTC. Its translation: CASSLAAGYNEQFF.

The gene calls are TRBV5-5 and TRBJ2-1; a possible D gene is TRBD2 (6 bases). Trimming took 0 bases from V and 9 from J, leaving 19 bases between them. The germline gives CDR1 SGHKS, CDR2 YYEKEE (reference sequence). The CDR3 is 16 residues long. CDR3 coding DNA: TGTGCCAGCAGCTTGGCCCAGCCTAGCGCCCTGGGTGAGCAGTTCTTC. Translating it yields CASSLAQPSALGEQFF. Based on the CDR3 plus reference TRBV5-5 and TRBJ2-1, the full variable domain is DAGVTQSPTHLIKTRGQQVTLRCSPISGHKSVSWYQQVLGQGPQFIFQYYEKEERGRGNFPDRFSARQFPNYSSELNVNALLLGDSALYLCASSLAQPSALGEQFFGPGTRLTVL.

This chain uses TRBV29-1 with TRBJ2-1; TRBD1 aligns across 7 bases. CDR1 is SQVTM and CDR2 is ANQGSEA in the germline V gene. The V and J ends lost 7 bases and 3 bases, in that order; junction bases with no gene match: 6. CDR3 length: 13 residues. CDR3 amino acids: CSADRDNYNEQFF. DNA of the CDR3: TGCAGCGCAGACAGGGATAACTACAATGAGCAGTTCTTC.

In this sample, this clone turned up once. The V gene is TRBV27, the J gene TRBJ2-1; 13 nucleotides match TRBD2. The junction had 3 bases not matched to a gene; V was cut back by 4 bases and J by 6 bases. CDR3 size: 15 residues. In germline, CDR1 is MNHEY, CDR2 SMNVEV (reference sequence). CDR3 DNA: TGTGCCAGCAGTTGGGGGACTAGCGGGATCAATGAGCAGTTCTTC. It specifies CASSWGTSGINEQFF.

As regards this clone: At the DNA level, this CDR3 is encoded by other sequences in the same sample as well. The chain recombines TRBV20-1 with TRBJ2-7; D is unclear. Per the germline V gene, CDR1 is DFQATT and CDR2 is SNEGSKA (reference sequence). The CDR3 extends over 11 amino acids. The V end was cut by 2 bases, the J end by 4 bases, with 6 bases between. The CDR3 here is CSARKTYEQYF. The CDR3 nucleotides read TGCAGTGCTAGAAAAACTTACGAGCAGTACTTC.

The chain has TRBV5-5 and TRBJ1-2, with no clear D. Trimming removed 1 base at V and 1 base at J, with 5 bases between. The germline V gene encodes CDR1 SGHKS and CDR2 YYEKEE (reference sequence). The CDR3 totals 13 residues. CDR3 DNA: TGTGCCAGCAGCTTGACAGATAACTATGGCTACACCTTC. Translated, it gives CASSLTDNYGYTF.

This clone has only one observation. CDR3 in DNA: TGTGCTTACTTACTAGGGACCTACGAGCAGTACTTC. This encodes CAYLLGTYEQYF. The chain is built from TRBV30 and TRBJ2-7; perhaps TRBD2 as D (5 bases). Germline CDR1 is GTSNPN and CDR2 is SVGIG (reference sequence). This CDR3 contains 12 residues.

V usage is TRBV7-2 and J usage is TRBJ2-7; D is ambiguous. The germline V gene encodes CDR1 SGHTA and CDR2 FQGNSA. CDR3 size: 14 residues. Trimming stripped 5 bases from V and 2 bases from J, with 13 bases between. The CDR3 loop reads CASSPPHGTYEQYF. CDR3 nucleotide sequence: TGTGCCAGCAGCCCGCCCCACGGAACCTACGAGCAGTACTTC. Full variable domain (remainder filled in from reference TRBV7-2 and TRBJ2-7): GAGVSQSPSNKVTEKGKDVELRCDPISGHTALYWYRQSLGQGLEFLIYFQGNSAPDKSGLPSDRFSAERTGGSVSTLTIQRTQQEDSAVYLCASSPPHGTYEQYFGPGTRLTVT.

The J gene is TRBJ2-3, the V gene TRBV28; 8 positions match TRBD1. Germline V CDR1 and CDR2: MDHEN, SYDVKM. This CDR3 spans 16 amino acids. V gave up 8 bases and J gave up 4 bases; unmatched junction bases: 14. This CDR3 reads CASGMLQDRVSDTQYF. The CDR3 region has the DNA TGTGCCAGCGGAATGTTGCAGGACAGGGTGTCAGATACGCAGTATTTT.

This sequence joins TRBV5-4 and TRBJ2-2; no clear D. This CDR3 has 18 amino acids. Germline V gene lookup returns CDR1 SGHNT and CDR2 YYREEE (reference sequence). V lost 0 bases and J 2 bases, leaving 17 bases between the germline ends. The CDR3 loop is CASSLDPGFADNTGELFF. The DNA of the CDR3 is TGTGCCAGCAGCTTGGACCCCGGATTTGCGGACAACACCGGGGAGCTGTTTTTT.

This chain links TRBV30 with TRBJ1-2; unclear D gene. Trimming cost V 0 bases and J 2 bases, with 7 bases left between them. The CDR3 spans 13 residues. CDR1 is GTSNPN, CDR2 SVGIG, per germline (reference sequence). This chain's CDR3 is CAWSVGWNYGYTF. Here the CDR3 DNA reads TGTGCCTGGAGTGTAGGATGGAACTATGGCTACACCTTC.